The text below deals with one T cell receptor beta chain. Its antigen is not identified. The identical CDR3 is also encoded by other nucleotide sequences in the sample. Data came from immunoSEQ multiplex PCR; TCRdb stores just in-frame clones and leaves some out. The table shows about 170,000 clones, with 70% to 90% occurring only once. The sample comes from a study of T cell responses to AZD1222 COVID-19 vaccine. Findings of the study overall: In a largely white British group with more females than males, clonal diversity was possibly underestimated. Seropositive status at baseline applied to only a handful of AZD1222 recipients. Receipt of two AZD1222 doses was followed by a rise in Spike-specific TCR breadth and depth.

The source material was peripheral blood, sampled on day 0 of AZD1222 vaccination. The TCR originated in an adult in good health.

In nucleotides, the CDR3 is TGTGCCAGCAGTTTGGGGGGTGGCAATCAGCCCCAGCATTTT. This codes for CASSLGGGNQPQHF. V and J are TRBV28 and TRBJ1-5; a possible D gene is TRBD1 (5 bases). Germline V gene lookup returns CDR1 MDHEN and CDR2 SYDVKM. The V and J ends lost 3 bases and 2 bases respectively, with 8 bases between them. The CDR3 contains 14 residues. The entire variable domain, with the rest obtained from reference TRBV28 and TRBJ1-5, is as follows: DVKVTQSSRYLVKRTGEKVFLECVQDMDHENMFWYRQDPGLGLRLIYFSYDVKMKEKGDIPEGYSVSREKKERFSLILESASTNQTSMYLCASSLGGGNQPQHFGDGTRLSIL.